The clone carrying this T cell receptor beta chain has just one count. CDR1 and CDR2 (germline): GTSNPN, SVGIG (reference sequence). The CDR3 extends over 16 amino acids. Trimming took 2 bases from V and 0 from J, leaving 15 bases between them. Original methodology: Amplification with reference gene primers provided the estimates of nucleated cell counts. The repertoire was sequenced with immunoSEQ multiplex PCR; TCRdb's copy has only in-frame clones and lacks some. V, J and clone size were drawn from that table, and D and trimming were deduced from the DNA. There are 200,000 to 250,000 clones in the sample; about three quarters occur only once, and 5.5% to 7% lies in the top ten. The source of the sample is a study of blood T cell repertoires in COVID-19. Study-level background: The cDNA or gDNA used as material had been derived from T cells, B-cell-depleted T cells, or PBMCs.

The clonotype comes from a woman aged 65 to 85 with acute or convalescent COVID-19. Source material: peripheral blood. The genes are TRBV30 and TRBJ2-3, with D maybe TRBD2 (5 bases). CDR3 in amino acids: CAWSRGRAASTDTQYF. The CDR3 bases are TGTGCCTGGAGTCGCGGGCGTGCGGCTAGCACAGATACGCAGTATTTT.